These 2 T cell receptor beta chains were all obtained from the same sample, sequenced in a study of OX40 agonist ivuxolimab in advanced cancers. Assay: immunoSEQ multiplex PCR; the TCRdb copy retains only in-frame clones and omits some. This sample has 10,000 or so clones; about 80% occur once, and the top ten carry roughly 29%. Source: CD4+ or CD8+ T cells sorted from blood, taken in a trial of the OX40 agonist ivuxolimab. The receptors were gathered from an adult with an advanced solid tumor such as melanoma, head and neck, liver or kidney cancer.

The chain joins TRBV27 to TRBJ2-7; D is undetermined. Deletions cut 2 bases from V and 2 bases from J, with 13 bases between. Germline-derived CDR1 and CDR2 are MNHEY and SMNVEV (reference sequence). CDR3 length equals 15 residues. The CDR3 DNA follows: TGTGCCAGCAGTTTAAGTATTGGCAGGACCTACGAGCAGTACTTC. Translation gives CASSLSIGRTYEQYF.

This chain links TRBV27 with TRBJ2-2, with 8 bases identical to TRBD2. Trimming took 0 bases from V and 3 from J; bases not matched to a gene: 12. This CDR3 contains 19 residues. Germline V gene sequence: CDR1 MNHEY, CDR2 SMNVEV (reference sequence). In DNA form, the CDR3 reads TGTGCCAGCAGTTTATCGTCGGGGGTGAGAGCGGGAGACACCGGGGAGCTGTTTTTT. This codes for CASSLSSGVRAGDTGELFF.